One and the same sample provided the 20 T cell receptor beta chains below, sequenced in a study of cytomegalovirus exposure and HLA in healthy donors (dated by TCRdb to 2016 to 2017). To prepare the library, the immunoSEQ multiplex PCR assay was applied. For the multiplex PCR, a mixture combining 60 forward primers for TCR Vbeta segments and 13 reverse primers for TCR Jbeta segments was used. TCRdb holds this immuneACCESS table with in-frame rearrangements only. Some clones are missing; in checked studies, unresolved V genes explain under half, and the rest has no known cause. This sample has some 120,000 clones in its table, and around 79% of those were observed once. In total, the top ten clones hold 6.3% of the sample. Sequenced material: PBMCs. These receptors came from a woman in her forties in good health and CMV-seronegative.

This chain links TRBV19 with TRBJ1-5; maybe TRBD1 (5 bases). Trimming took off 6 bases at V and 4 bases at J, with 10 bases between the two ends. The CDR3 runs 13 residues. Germline values: CDR1 LNHDA, CDR2 SQIVND (reference sequence). CDR3 residues: CASRRQFNQPQHF. The CDR3 DNA reads TGTGCCAGTAGGCGACAGTTTAATCAGCCCCAGCATTTT.

CDR3 nucleotide sequence: TGTGCCAGTAAAGGGACATCGGTTTATGGCTACACCTTC. Translated: CASKGTSVYGYTF. This chain connects TRBV6-6 to TRBJ1-2; D may be TRBD1 (6 bases). The germline V gene encodes CDR1 MNHNY and CDR2 SVGAGI (reference sequence). This CDR3 is built from 13 residues. V lost 9 bases to trimming and J lost 5 bases, with 16 bases between them.

The chain combines TRBV11-2 with TRBJ2-5, with TRBD1 as a possible D gene (5 bases). The J call may be in error: the DNA end matches TRBJ2-7 better. CDR1 is SGHAT, CDR2 FQNNGV, per germline. This CDR3 has 12 residues. CDR3 sequence (DNA): TGTGCCAGCAGCCCAGACAGAAACGAGCAGTACTTC. Residues: CASSPDRNEQYF.

On this clone: This sample includes further DNA sequences coding for the same CDR3. The chain uses TRBV28 and TRBJ2-7, with D possibly being TRBD1 (7 bases). The CDR3 contains 14 residues. V gave up 3 bases and J gave up 1 base, with 10 bases separating them. The germline V gene encodes CDR1 MDHEN and CDR2 SYDVKM. The CDR3, as DNA: TGTGCCAGCAGTTTGGCGGGACAGTCCTACGAGCAGTACTTC. It is translated as CASSLAGQSYEQYF.

The rearrangement uses TRBV14 and TRBJ2-1; 12 nucleotides match TRBD2. There are 18 residues in the CDR3. Germline V lookup: CDR1 SGHDN, CDR2 FVKESK. Trimming took 1 base from V and 7 from J; bases not matched to a gene: 11. CDR3 nucleotide sequence: TGTGCCAGCAGCCAAGCGTCAAGACTAGCGGGAGTGAGGAATGAGCAGTTCTTC. It translates to CASSQASRLAGVRNEQFF.

This clone was counted a single time. Written as DNA, the CDR3 is TGCGCCAGCAGTGAGCCGGGGTACGAGCAGTACTTC. Its protein product is CASSEPGYEQYF. This chain uses TRBV10-1 with TRBJ2-7; D may be TRBD2 (5 bases). The CDR3 spans 12 residues. Germline CDR1 reads WNHNN; CDR2 reads SYGVQD (reference sequence). Trimming pared 2 bases from V and 4 bases from J, leaving 6 bases between.

V and J are TRBV25-1 and TRBJ2-7; maybe TRBD2 (7 bases). This CDR3 has 14 residues. V dropped 1 base and J dropped 6 bases, with 13 bases sitting between them. Germline CDR1 reads MGHDK; CDR2 reads SYGVNS. In DNA, the CDR3 is TGTGCCAGCAGTGAATTATGGGGGGGGGCCGAGCAGTACTTC. Translation: CASSELWGGAEQYF.

The rearrangement links TRBV5-1 to TRBJ2-1; 7 bases align to TRBD2. The V gene's germline CDR1 is SGHRS and CDR2 YFSETQ. With 0 bases clipped from V and 4 bases from J, the junction kept 4 bases outside the gene matches. This CDR3 spans 15 amino acids. The CDR3 is CASSLGLAVYNEQFF. In nucleotides, the CDR3 is TGCGCCAGCAGCTTGGGGCTAGCGGTTTACAATGAGCAGTTCTTC. Full variable domain (rest looked up from reference TRBV5-1 and TRBJ2-1): KAGVTQTPRYLIKTRGQQVTLSCSPISGHRSVSWYQQTPGQGLQFLFEYFSETQRNKGNFPGRFSGRQFSNSRSEMNVSTLELGDSALYLCASSLGLAVYNEQFFGPGTRLTVL.

This clone was counted only a few times. V gene TRBV4-2 combines with J gene TRBJ1-2, with 7 bases lining up with TRBD1. The V and J ends lost 1 base and 0 bases, in that order; junction bases with no gene match: 8. The germline gives CDR1 LGHNA, CDR2 YNFKEQ. The CDR3 is 17 amino acids. CDR3 DNA sequence: TGTGCCAGCAGCCAAGCTCCCGGCGACAGGGCTAACTATGGCTACACCTTC. Protein product: CASSQAPGDRANYGYTF.

The chain has TRBV7-9 and TRBJ1-4, with TRBD1 as a possible D gene (5 bases). Germline CDR1 is SEHNR and CDR2 is FQNEAQ (reference sequence). This CDR3 contains 16 residues. The V end lost 2 bases, the J end lost 3 bases, and 13 bases lay between the germline ends. Here the CDR3 reads CASSLLGGAANEKLFF. The CDR3 DNA follows: TGTGCCAGCAGCTTACTCGGGGGAGCGGCTAATGAAAAACTGTTTTTT. Together with reference TRBV7-9 and TRBJ1-4, the CDR3 gives the full variable domain: DTGVSQNPRHKITKRGQNVTFRCDPISEHNRLYWYRQTLGQGPEFLTYFQNEAQLEKSRLLSDRFSAERPKGSFSTLEIQRTEQGDSAMYLCASSLLGGAANEKLFFGSGTQLSVL.

This rearrangement joins TRBV11-2 to TRBJ1-1; D unresolved. Germline CDR1 is SGHAT and CDR2 is FQNNGV. Trimming took 1 base from V and 1 from J, leaving 19 bases between them. This CDR3 comprises 18 residues. CDR3 sequence: CASSLGQAVSLRNTEAFF. DNA of the CDR3: TGTGCCAGCAGCTTAGGGCAGGCTGTATCCTTAAGGAACACTGAAGCTTTCTTT.

V is TRBV7-9 and J is TRBJ1-5; D call uncertain. Per germline, CDR1 SEHNR and CDR2 FQNEAQ (reference sequence). Trimming took off 1 base at V and 3 bases at J, with 13 bases between the two ends. This CDR3 has 16 residues. DNA of the CDR3: TGTGCCAGCAGCTTAGAGGGAGGGTGGAACAATCAGCCCCAGCATTTT. Its protein is CASSLEGGWNNQPQHF.

The chain uses TRBV5-6 and TRBJ2-7; 8 positions match TRBD1. The trim removed 3 bases at V and 4 bases at J, leaving 9 bases unmatched. Germline-derived CDR1 and CDR2 are SGHDT and YYEEEE. The CDR3 consists of 15 residues. The CDR3 reads CASSSGTGSRYEQYF. The CDR3 region has the DNA TGTGCCAGCAGCTCCGGGACAGGCTCGCGGTACGAGCAGTACTTC.

The chain combines TRBV10-2 with TRBJ2-1; 11 bases agree with TRBD2. There are 14 residues in the CDR3. CDR1 WSHSY and CDR2 SAAADI come from the germline V gene. The trim removed 6 bases at V and 7 bases at J, leaving 5 bases unmatched. The DNA of the CDR3 is TGCGCCAGCAGAGCCGGGACTAGCGGTAATGAGCAGTTCTTC. This gives the protein CASRAGTSGNEQFF.

The chain has TRBV6-5 and TRBJ1-5; D is possibly TRBD1 (6 bases). Trimming pared 10 bases from V and 5 bases from J, leaving 15 bases between. This CDR3 comprises 13 residues. CDR1 is MNHEY and CDR2 is SVGAGI in the germline V gene. CDR3: CATTGGADQPQHF. CDR3 bases: TGTGCCACTACGGGGGGGGCGGATCAGCCCCAGCATTTT.

The V and J genes are TRBV28 and TRBJ1-2; TRBD1 matches 9 bases. J was trimmed by 7 bases and V by 4 bases; bases with no gene match: 7. This CDR3 is 14 amino acids long. Germline V gives CDR1 MDHEN, CDR2 SYDVKM. DNA for the CDR3: TGTGCCAGCAGTTCGGGACAGGGAGAGGGTGGCTACACCTTC. It is translated as CASSSGQGEGGYTF.

The chain combines TRBV6-6 with TRBJ2-1, with 11 bases identical to TRBD2. CDR1 and CDR2 (germline): MNHNY, SVGAGI (reference sequence). The CDR3 consists of 12 residues. The junction had 5 bases not matched to a gene; V was cut back by 6 bases and J by 13 bases. CDR3 in amino acids: CASSLAGGEQFF. The CDR3 DNA reads TGTGCCAGCAGCTTAGCGGGAGGGGAACAGTTCTTC.

The chain has TRBV4-2 and TRBJ2-1, with D possibly matching TRBD2 (5 bases). CDR3 length: 15 residues. Germline loops: CDR1 LGHNA, CDR2 YNFKEQ. V gave up 1 base and J gave up 6 bases, with 13 bases separating them. For the CDR3, the DNA is TGTGCCAGCAGCCAAGTTGGACTCGAGACCAATGAGCAGTTCTTC. Protein product: CASSQVGLETNEQFF.

The chain links TRBV11-2 to TRBJ2-5; D possibly corresponds to TRBD1 (6 bases). TRBJ2-7 explains the end of the DNA better; the J call may be wrong. From germline, CDR1 is SGHAT and CDR2 FQNNGV. The CDR3 contains 12 residues. CDR3 loop: CASSLVGAEQYF. Written as DNA, the CDR3 is TGTGCCAGCAGCTTGGTGGGGGCCGAGCAGTACTTC.

V usage is TRBV28 and J usage is TRBJ2-3; maybe TRBD1 (5 bases). With 9 bases removed from V and 0 bases from J, the gap between germline ends came to 13 bases. CDR3 length: 14 residues. CDR1 is MDHEN and CDR2 is SYDVKM in the germline V gene. This CDR3 reads CARPGQASTDTQYF. The CDR3 nucleotides are TGTGCCAGGCCCGGACAAGCTAGCACAGATACGCAGTATTTT.